Shown below are 22 T cell receptor beta chains from a single sample sequenced in a study of PD-1 blockade in classical Hodgkin lymphoma. The time point denotes: cycle 4 day 1 (C4D1), after 6 weeks of nivolumab. With no exception, relapse followed autologous stem cell transplantation in all patients, and brentuximab vedotin exposure varied. Some clones are missing from TCRdb's copy, which holds only in-frame ones; the method was immunoSEQ multiplex PCR. This repertoire shows some 90,000 clones, approximately 86% found once; its top ten account for over 15%. Here the sequenced sample was peripheral blood mononuclear cells (PBMCs), taken before the fourth cycle of nivolumab. These TCRs come from a human donor with classical Hodgkin lymphoma.

The count of this clone is one. The genes are TRBV5-1 and TRBJ1-4; 12 bases fit TRBD1. Germline V gene lookup returns CDR1 SGHRS and CDR2 YFSETQ. This CDR3 has 14 residues. Unmatched junction bases numbered 7, after V lost 4 bases and J lost 12 bases. The CDR3 DNA reads TGCGCCAGCAGCCCGGGACAGGGGGCGCAGGAACTGTTTTTT. Protein sequence: CASSPGQGAQELFF.

The chain links TRBV9 to TRBJ2-2; D is perhaps TRBD1 (5 bases). Germline V gene sequence: CDR1 SGDLS, CDR2 YYNGEE. Trimming took off 0 bases at V and 4 bases at J, with 19 bases between the two ends. CDR3 length: 18 residues. In nucleotides, the CDR3 is TGTGCCAGCAGCGTAGCAGGGTCCAGCGAGTCGGGCACCGGGGAGCTGTTTTTT. It yields the protein CASSVAGSSESGTGELFF.

The chain is built from TRBV4-2 and TRBJ2-2; TRBD2 matches at 11 bases. This CDR3 contains 17 residues. Trimming removed 3 bases from V and 4 bases from J; junction bases left unmatched: 7. CDR1 is LGHNA, CDR2 YNFKEQ, per germline. The CDR3, as DNA: TGTGCCAGCAGCCAGAGTCTAGCGGGAGGCCCCACCGGGGAGCTGTTTTTT. This sequence encodes CASSQSLAGGPTGELFF.

The rearrangement links TRBV30 to TRBJ1-1, with D maybe TRBD1 (5 bases). V dropped 2 bases and J dropped 3 bases, with 13 bases sitting between them. CDR3 size: 14 residues. The germline V gene encodes CDR1 GTSNPN and CDR2 SVGIG (reference sequence). This CDR3 is CAWSRRGGYTEAFF. Here the CDR3 DNA reads TGTGCCTGGAGTCGGAGGGGTGGGTACACTGAAGCTTTCTTT.

V is TRBV5-4 and J is TRBJ2-2, with D perhaps matching TRBD2 (5 bases). The V gene's germline CDR1 is SGHNT and CDR2 YYREEE (reference sequence). This CDR3 spans 16 amino acids. Deletions cut 4 bases from V and 0 bases from J, with 13 bases between. The CDR3 DNA sequence: TGTGCCAGCAGCAGGGAAGCCGGGACGAACACCGGGGAGCTGTTTTTT. It specifies CASSREAGTNTGELFF.

The chain links TRBV10-3 to TRBJ1-1; D unclear. Germline V gene sequence: CDR1 ENHRY, CDR2 SYGVKD. The CDR3 runs to 15 residues. V shed 2 bases and J shed 5 bases, with 15 bases lying between them. CDR3 protein: CAISEGGRLKTEAFF. The CDR3 DNA sequence: TGTGCCATCAGTGAGGGCGGACGGCTCAAGACTGAAGCTTTCTTT.

This clone has only a few counts. The V call is TRBV2, the J call TRBJ1-5; the D is unclear. Trimming left V 0 bases short and J 7 bases short, with 19 bases between. This CDR3 contains 17 residues. Germline assignment: CDR1 SNHLY and CDR2 FYNNEI. The CDR3 sequence: CASSEASIWGIGQPQHF. Here the CDR3 DNA reads TGTGCCAGCAGTGAAGCTTCTATATGGGGAATCGGGCAGCCCCAGCATTTT.

J is TRBJ2-5 and V is TRBV5-1; TRBD2 might be the D (5 bases). The J call is doubtful: the DNA matches TRBJ2-7 better. Germline V gene data show CDR1 as SGHRS and CDR2 as YFSETQ. The CDR3 is made up of 15 amino acids. CDR3 amino acids: CASSLLGRGSYEQYF. CDR3 DNA sequence: TGCGCCAGCAGCTTGCTTGGACGGGGTTCCTACGAGCAGTACTTC.

V and J are TRBV29-1 and TRBJ2-7; 12 nucleotides agree with TRBD2. J lost 7 bases, V lost 4 bases, and 8 bases had no gene match. This CDR3 comprises 14 residues. Looked up from germline, CDR1 is SQVTM and CDR2 is ANQGSEA. Here the CDR3 reads CSVGPSGRAREQYF. The CDR3 DNA reads TGCAGCGTTGGACCTAGCGGGAGGGCCCGGGAGCAGTACTTC.

The V and J genes are TRBV5-1 and TRBJ2-3, with TRBD1 as a possible D gene (5 bases). CDR1 SGHRS and CDR2 YFSETQ come from the germline V gene. This CDR3 contains 14 residues. V was pared by 5 bases and J by 0 bases, with 10 bases between. The CDR3, as DNA: TGCGCCAGCAGTGTCAGGGTCAGCACAGATACGCAGTATTTT. It translates to CASSVRVSTDTQYF.

The chain has TRBV5-4 and TRBJ2-2; no clear D gene. This CDR3 spans 17 amino acids. The V gene lost 1 base and the J gene lost 3 bases, with 16 bases spanning the gap. Per the germline V gene, CDR1 is SGHNT and CDR2 is YYREEE (reference sequence). The CDR3, as DNA: TGTGCCAGCAGCTTGCTAGGGCTAGACCTTGACACCGGGGAGCTGTTTTTT. Translating it yields CASSLLGLDLDTGELFF.

The chain couples TRBV30 to TRBJ2-2; 7 bases line up with TRBD2. V lost 2 bases and J lost 4; bases outside the gene matches: 4. From germline, CDR1 is GTSNPN and CDR2 SVGIG (reference sequence). The CDR3 sequence is 14 residues long. The CDR3 DNA follows: TGTGCCTGGAGTCGACTAGCTGGCACCGGGGAGCTGTTTTTT. Its protein product is CAWSRLAGTGELFF.

The rearrangement links TRBV5-6 to TRBJ1-2; 12 bases line up with TRBD1. The CDR3 covers 17 residues. Unmatched junction bases numbered 15, after V lost 4 bases and J lost 8 bases. Germline V CDR1 and CDR2: SGHDT, YYEEEE. The CDR3 is CASSPTGTGGILVGYTF. The CDR3, as DNA: TGTGCCAGCAGCCCAACCGGGACAGGGGGCATCTTAGTGGGCTACACCTTC.

This clone has a handful of counts. V is TRBV18 and J is TRBJ2-1; 9 nucleotides line up with TRBD2. This CDR3 comprises 15 residues. Germline V gives CDR1 KGHSH, CDR2 LQKENI. V dropped 3 bases and J dropped 7; count of bases not matched to a gene: 7. This CDR3 is CASSPRTSAGNEQFF. Here the CDR3 DNA reads TGTGCCAGCTCACCGAGGACTAGCGCCGGTAATGAGCAGTTCTTC.

CDR3 sequence (DNA): TGTGCCAGCAAGATTGGCAGGGCTAGGAACACTGAAGCTTTCTTT. Translation gives CASKIGRARNTEAFF. The genes are TRBV27 and TRBJ1-1, with TRBD1 as a possible D gene (5 bases). Germline assignment: CDR1 MNHEY and CDR2 SMNVEV (reference sequence). V lost 7 bases, J lost 1 base, and 16 bases lay in between. This CDR3 is built from 15 residues.

This clone was seen just once. V is TRBV28 and J is TRBJ2-1; D is possibly TRBD1 (7 bases). The CDR3 spans 16 residues. Germline V lookup: CDR1 MDHEN, CDR2 SYDVKM. The germline V and J ends were trimmed by 7 bases and 0 bases, with 16 bases remaining between them. DNA for the CDR3: TGTGCCAGCACCCCAGGGGGGCCCAGCTCCTACAATGAGCAGTTCTTC. Its protein product is CASTPGGPSSYNEQFF.

The V and J genes are TRBV5-1 and TRBJ2-7; the match to TRBD2 covers 13 bases. V gave up 2 bases and J gave up 6 bases; unmatched junction bases: 5. The CDR3 length is 15 residues. Looked up from germline, CDR1 is SGHRS and CDR2 is YFSETQ. The CDR3: CASSFTGTSGTEQYF. In nucleotides, the CDR3 is TGCGCCAGCAGCTTTACCGGGACTAGCGGGACCGAGCAGTACTTC.

This chain links TRBV18 with TRBJ2-2; 9 bases are a match to TRBD1. J lost 3 bases, V lost 2 bases, and 1 base had no gene match. The CDR3 runs 15 residues. CDR1 is KGHSH and CDR2 is LQKENI in the germline V gene. The CDR3 DNA sequence: TGTGCCAGCTCACCAGGACAGGGGTACACCGGGGAGCTGTTTTTT. It codes for CASSPGQGYTGELFF.

This clone occurred many times. This rearrangement joins TRBV5-4 to TRBJ2-7; TRBD2 matches at 7 bases. V was clipped by 3 bases and J by 4 bases; unmatched bases: 10. Per the germline V gene, CDR1 is SGHNT and CDR2 is YYREEE (reference sequence). The CDR3 runs to 15 residues. The CDR3 is CASSSGGGSWYEQYF. The CDR3 DNA sequence: TGTGCCAGCAGCTCCGGTGGCGGGAGTTGGTACGAGCAGTACTTC.

This clone has only a few counts. This chain joins TRBV13 and TRBJ2-4; D possibly corresponds to TRBD1 (5 bases). CDR3 length: 15 amino acids. Trimming left V 5 bases short and J 0 bases short, with 11 bases between. Per the germline V gene, CDR1 is PRHDT and CDR2 is FYEKMQ (reference sequence). The CDR3 coding sequence is TGTGCCAGCAGCACGACAGAACGAGCCAAAAACATTCAGTACTTC. Its translation is CASSTTERAKNIQYF.

The CDR3 DNA is TGTGCCAGCAGTACCCTTAGACAGAGGAGCTACGAGCAGTACTTC. Protein product: CASSTLRQRSYEQYF. The chain uses TRBV6-4 and TRBJ2-7, with D possibly TRBD1 on 5 matching bases. The CDR3 has 15 residues. CDR1 is MRHNA and CDR2 is SNTAGT in the germline V gene. The V gene lost 5 bases and the J gene lost 3 bases, with 17 bases spanning the gap.

CDR3 bases: TGTGCCAGCAGCTCGGTACCAAACCCACGAGGGGATACGCAGTATTTT. Protein product: CASSSVPNPRGDTQYF. The chain is built from TRBV7-2 and TRBJ2-3, with D maybe TRBD2 (5 bases). The length of the CDR3 is 16 residues. Trimming removed 4 bases from V and 6 bases from J, with 20 bases in between. Germline assignment: CDR1 SGHTA and CDR2 FQGNSA.